Listed below are T cell receptor beta chains from one sample, sequenced in a study of cytomegalovirus exposure and HLA in healthy donors. Profiled with immunoSEQ multiplex PCR; TCRdb holds only in-frame clones, not every one. The sample includes approximately 190,000 clones. Sequenced: PBMCs. Source of these receptors: a boy under 18 in good health and CMV-seronegative. Both conserved end residues are trimmed from each CDR3. The order of the fields is J gene, V gene, CDR3 protein.

TRBJ2-1 | TRBV6-4 | ASRRDRGFNNEQF
TRBJ2-1 | TRBV30 | AWSAWLLLAGAPGNEQF
TRBJ2-3 | TRBV5-5 | ASSGGTGDTQY
TRBJ1-1 | TRBV28 | ASSNGQGYDTEAF
TRBJ1-3 | TRBV18 | ASSPRLGTASGNTIY
TRBJ1-2 | TRBV30 | AWGNRETGAFHGYT
TRBJ1-1 | TRBV5-4 | ASSFPGTPITEAF
TRBJ2-5 | TRBV30 | AWSGTSGGRTQY
TRBJ1-1 | TRBV28 | ASSQKARGLEQDTEAF
TRBJ1-2 | TRBV20-1 | SAPGRSGYT
TRBJ1-1 | TRBV4-1 | ASSPPRLGGDTEAF